This TCR beta chain is from a study of cytomegalovirus exposure and HLA in healthy donors. Whole-study results and caveats: It was approximately 170 TCR beta chains that were listed as cytomegalovirus-associated. Analysis performed later showed TCR beta chains linked to HLA being more clonally expanded than equally common others.

This CDR3 has 17 amino acids. Losses at the gene ends were 4 bases for V and 2 bases for J; bases not matched to a gene: 14. The germline V gene has CDR1 MNHNS and CDR2 SASEGT. With regard to this clone: Antigen specificity is unknown.

A multiplex PCR was run with 60 Vbeta primers and 13 Jbeta primers. Sequenced by immunoSEQ multiplex PCR; TCRdb stores in-frame clones only, minus some. The repertoire holds some 120,000 clones, with about 68% as singletons. The V call is TRBV6-1, the J call TRBJ2-7; 7 bases fit TRBD2. This TCR came from a woman between 35 and 50 years old in good health and CMV-seropositive. The sample comprised PBMCs. The CDR3 bases are TGTGCCAGCAGTGGACTGAGCGGGATAGGTGGAACCTACGAGCAGTACTTC. It yields the protein CASSGLSGIGGTYEQYF.